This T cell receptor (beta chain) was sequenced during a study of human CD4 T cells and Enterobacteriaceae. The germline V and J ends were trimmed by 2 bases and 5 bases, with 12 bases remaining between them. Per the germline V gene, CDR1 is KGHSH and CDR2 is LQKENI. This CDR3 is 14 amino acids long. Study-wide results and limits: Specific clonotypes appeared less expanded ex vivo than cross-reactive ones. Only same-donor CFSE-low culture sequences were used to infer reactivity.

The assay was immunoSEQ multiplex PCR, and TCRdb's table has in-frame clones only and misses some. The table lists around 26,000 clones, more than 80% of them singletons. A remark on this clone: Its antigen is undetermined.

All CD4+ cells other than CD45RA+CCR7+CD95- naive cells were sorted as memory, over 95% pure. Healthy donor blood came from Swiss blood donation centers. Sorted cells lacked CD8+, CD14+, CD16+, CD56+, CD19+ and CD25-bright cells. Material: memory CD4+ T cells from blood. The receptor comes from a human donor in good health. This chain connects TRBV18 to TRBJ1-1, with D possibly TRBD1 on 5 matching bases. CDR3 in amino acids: CASSPGAVGTEAFF. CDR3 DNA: TGTGCCAGCTCACCAGGGGCAGTAGGAACTGAAGCTTTCTTT.